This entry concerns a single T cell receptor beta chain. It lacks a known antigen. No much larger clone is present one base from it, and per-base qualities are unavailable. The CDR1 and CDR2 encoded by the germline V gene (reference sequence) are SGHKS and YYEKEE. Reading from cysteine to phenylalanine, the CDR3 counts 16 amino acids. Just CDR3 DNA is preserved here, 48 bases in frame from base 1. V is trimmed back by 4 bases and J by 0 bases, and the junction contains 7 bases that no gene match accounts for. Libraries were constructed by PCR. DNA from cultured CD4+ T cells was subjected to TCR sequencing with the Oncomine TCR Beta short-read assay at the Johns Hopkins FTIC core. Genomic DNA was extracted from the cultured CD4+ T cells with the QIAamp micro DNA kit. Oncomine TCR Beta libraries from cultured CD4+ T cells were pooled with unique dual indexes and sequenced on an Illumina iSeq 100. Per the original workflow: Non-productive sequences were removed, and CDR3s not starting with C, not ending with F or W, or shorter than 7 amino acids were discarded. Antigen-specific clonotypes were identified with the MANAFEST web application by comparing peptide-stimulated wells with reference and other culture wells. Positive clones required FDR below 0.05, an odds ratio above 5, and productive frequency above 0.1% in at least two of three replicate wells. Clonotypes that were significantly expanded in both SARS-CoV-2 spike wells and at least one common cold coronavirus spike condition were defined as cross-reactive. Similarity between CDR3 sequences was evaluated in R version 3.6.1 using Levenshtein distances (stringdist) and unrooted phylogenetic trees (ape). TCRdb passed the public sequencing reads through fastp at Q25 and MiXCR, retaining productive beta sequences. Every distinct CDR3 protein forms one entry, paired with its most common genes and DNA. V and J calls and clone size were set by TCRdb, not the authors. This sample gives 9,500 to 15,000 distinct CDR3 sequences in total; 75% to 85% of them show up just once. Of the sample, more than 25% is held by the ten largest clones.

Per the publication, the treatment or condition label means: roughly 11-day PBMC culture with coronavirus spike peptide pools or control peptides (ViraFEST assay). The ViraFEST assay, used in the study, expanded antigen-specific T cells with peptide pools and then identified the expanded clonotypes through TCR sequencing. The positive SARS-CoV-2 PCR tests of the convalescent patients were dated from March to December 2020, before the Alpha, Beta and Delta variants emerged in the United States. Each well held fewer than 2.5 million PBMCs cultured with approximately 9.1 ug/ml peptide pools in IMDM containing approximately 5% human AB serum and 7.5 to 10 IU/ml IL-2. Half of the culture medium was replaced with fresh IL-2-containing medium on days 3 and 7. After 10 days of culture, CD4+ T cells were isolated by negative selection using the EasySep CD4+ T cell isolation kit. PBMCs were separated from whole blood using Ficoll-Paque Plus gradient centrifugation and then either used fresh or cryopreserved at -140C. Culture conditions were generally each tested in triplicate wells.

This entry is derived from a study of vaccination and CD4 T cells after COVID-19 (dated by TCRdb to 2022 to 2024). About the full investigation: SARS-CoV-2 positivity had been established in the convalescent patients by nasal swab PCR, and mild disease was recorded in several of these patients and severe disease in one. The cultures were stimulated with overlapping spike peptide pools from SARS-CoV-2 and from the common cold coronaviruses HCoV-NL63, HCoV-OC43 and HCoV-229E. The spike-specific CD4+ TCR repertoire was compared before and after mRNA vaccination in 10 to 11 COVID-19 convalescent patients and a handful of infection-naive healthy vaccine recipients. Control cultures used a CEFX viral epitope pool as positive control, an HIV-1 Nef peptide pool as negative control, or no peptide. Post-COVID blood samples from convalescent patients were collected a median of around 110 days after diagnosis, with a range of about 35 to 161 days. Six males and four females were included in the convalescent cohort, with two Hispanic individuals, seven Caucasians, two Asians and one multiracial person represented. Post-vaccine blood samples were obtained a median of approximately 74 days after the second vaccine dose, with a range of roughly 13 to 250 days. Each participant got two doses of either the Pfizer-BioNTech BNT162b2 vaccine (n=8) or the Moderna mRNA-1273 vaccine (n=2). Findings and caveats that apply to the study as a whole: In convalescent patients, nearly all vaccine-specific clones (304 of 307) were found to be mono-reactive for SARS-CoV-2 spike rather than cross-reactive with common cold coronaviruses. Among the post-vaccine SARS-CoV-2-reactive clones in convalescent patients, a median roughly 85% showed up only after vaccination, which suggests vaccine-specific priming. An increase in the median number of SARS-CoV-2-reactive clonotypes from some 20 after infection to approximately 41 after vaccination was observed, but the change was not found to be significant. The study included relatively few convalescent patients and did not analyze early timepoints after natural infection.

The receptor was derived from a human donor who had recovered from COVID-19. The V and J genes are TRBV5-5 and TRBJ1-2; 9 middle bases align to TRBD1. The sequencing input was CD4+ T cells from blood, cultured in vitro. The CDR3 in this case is CASSTGTGPTNYGYTF. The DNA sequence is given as TGTGCCAGCAGCACCGGGACAGGGCCTACTAACTATGGCTACACCTTC.